What follows are 17 T cell receptor beta chains derived from one specimen sequenced in a study of radiotherapy plus CTLA-4 blockade in lung cancer. Profiled with immunoSEQ multiplex PCR; TCRdb holds only in-frame clones, not every one. This table holds 58,000 or so clones, 65% to 80% found once. The specimen was peripheral blood, collected from a patient treated with radiotherapy plus ipilimumab. The origin of the receptors is a human donor with non-small cell lung cancer who had a complete response to radiotherapy plus ipilimumab.

There are a few counts of this clone. The gene calls are TRBV5-6 and TRBJ1-4, with D uncertain. CDR3 length: 16 amino acids. V was shortened by 4 bases and J by 8 bases, with 21 bases between the two germline ends. Germline CDR1 SGHDT, CDR2 YYEEEE. The CDR3 is CASSQDGGGLGEKLFF. Written as DNA, the CDR3 is TGTGCCAGCAGCCAGGATGGAGGAGGTTTGGGGGAAAAACTGTTTTTT.

This chain links TRBV5-5 with TRBJ1-5, with a tentative D call TRBD1 (5 bases). The germline V gene encodes CDR1 SGHKS and CDR2 YYEKEE (reference sequence). CDR3 length: 14 amino acids. V lost 3 bases and J lost 3, with 10 bases in between. The DNA of the CDR3 is TGTGCCAGCAGCTGGAGGGGATCCAATCAGCCCCAGCATTTT. This encodes CASSWRGSNQPQHF.

The table lists this clone with a few counts. In nucleotides, the CDR3 is TGTGCCAGCAGTAAAGAGGGGGCTGTCAATACGCAGTATTTT. Residues: CASSKEGAVNTQYF. The V and J genes are TRBV25-1 and TRBJ2-3; 7 bases are a match to TRBD1. CDR1 and CDR2 (germline): MGHDK, SYGVNS. Trimming cost V 5 bases and J 7 bases; bases outside gene matches: 9. There are 14 residues in the CDR3.

This chain connects TRBV7-9 to TRBJ1-5; 7 nucleotides match TRBD1. V dropped 5 bases and J dropped 0; count of bases not matched to a gene: 7. The CDR3 consists of 16 residues. Germline CDR1 SEHNR, CDR2 FQNEAQ (reference sequence). The CDR3 nucleotides read TGTGCCAGCAGCGAAACAGGGGCTATTAGCAATCAGCCCCAGCATTTT. Encoded protein: CASSETGAISNQPQHF.

The J gene is TRBJ2-1, the V gene TRBV2; tentatively, D is TRBD1 (6 bases). This CDR3 has 11 amino acids. Germline V gene lookup returns CDR1 SNHLY and CDR2 FYNNEI. Trimming left V 6 bases short and J 10 bases short, with 10 bases between. In DNA form, the CDR3 reads TGTGCCAGCAGAAACAGGGTGGAGCAGTTCTTC. Translating gives CASRNRVEQFF.

In this sample, this clone turned up many times. This chain connects TRBV7-2 to TRBJ2-2; tentative D call: TRBD1 (5 bases). V dropped 2 bases and J dropped 8 bases, with 15 bases sitting between them. CDR3 length: 15 residues. The germline gives CDR1 SGHTA, CDR2 FQGNSA. The CDR3, as DNA: TGTGCCAGCAGCTTAAATTGGGGCCTTCGGGGGGAGCTGTTTTTT. Its protein product is CASSLNWGLRGELFF.

The J gene is TRBJ1-1, the V gene TRBV10-3; 10 positions agree with TRBD1. The J segment lost 5 bases and the V segment lost 0 bases, leaving 3 bases of the junction unmatched. Germline CDR1 reads ENHRY; CDR2 reads SYGVKD. This CDR3 is 15 amino acids long. In DNA, the CDR3 is TGTGCCATCAGTGAGTCGACAGGGGGCTCGACTGAAGCTTTCTTT. It is translated as CAISESTGGSTEAFF.

This clone appeared once. An end of the junction differs from the germline gene, which may be a read error. Other DNA sequences in this sample translate to the same CDR3. This chain links TRBV4-3 with TRBJ1-3; the D gene is possibly TRBD1 (6 bases). The length of the CDR3 is 15 residues. The germline V gene has CDR1 LGHNA and CDR2 YSLEER. The DNA for the CDR3 is TGCGCCAGTAGCCGGGACATCGGCTCTGGAAACACCATATATTTT. Its translation is CASSRDIGSGNTIYF.

This clone has only a few counts. The rearrangement links TRBV7-2 to TRBJ1-1; 7 bases fit TRBD1. V was pared by 5 bases and J by 6 bases, with 9 bases of the junction left unmatched. From germline, CDR1 is SGHTA and CDR2 FQGNSA. This CDR3 is built from 14 residues. The DNA for the CDR3 is TGTGCCAGCAGCCCCGACAGGGATACAGCTGAAGCTTTCTTT. Amino acids: CASSPDRDTAEAFF.

The rearrangement joins TRBV4-3 to TRBJ1-2; possibly TRBD1 for D (6 bases). V lost 3 bases and J lost 4, with 12 bases in between. CDR1 LGHNA and CDR2 YSLEER come from the germline V gene. The CDR3 covers 14 residues. For the CDR3, the DNA is TGCGCCAGCAGCCATGACACAGGGTCCTATGGCTACACCTTC. Amino acids: CASSHDTGSYGYTF.

The chain joins TRBV2 to TRBJ1-1; no reliable D call. V was clipped by 6 bases and J by 4 bases, with 12 bases between them. The CDR3 has 13 residues. The germline V gene has CDR1 SNHLY and CDR2 FYNNEI. For the CDR3, the DNA is TGTGCCAGCAGCCTAGGCGGCGGCACTGAAGCTTTCTTT. It yields the protein CASSLGGGTEAFF. Looking up the rest from reference TRBV2 and TRBJ1-1 gives the full variable domain: EPEVTQTPSHQVTQMGQEVILRCVPISNHLYFYWYRQILGQKVEFLVSFYNNEISEKSEIFDDQFSVERPDGSNFTLKIRSTKLEDSAMYFCASSLGGGTEAFFGQGTRLTVV.

This clone was seen a handful of times. The V call is TRBV28, the J call TRBJ1-2; D uncertain. CDR1 and CDR2 (germline): MDHEN, SYDVKM. V was clipped by 6 bases and J by 4 bases, with 12 bases between them. The CDR3 sequence is 13 residues long. The CDR3 spells CASSLSGLYGYTF. CDR3 coding DNA: TGTGCCAGCAGCCTCTCGGGTCTCTATGGCTACACCTTC.

CDR3 sequence: CASSQDWAGQGSTSYNSPLHF. The CDR3 coding sequence is TGCGCCAGCAGCCAAGATTGGGCGGGACAGGGGTCAACCTCCTATAATTCACCCCTCCACTTT. V and J are TRBV4-1 and TRBJ1-6; 10 bases match TRBD1. With 0 bases clipped from V and 0 bases from J, the junction kept 11 bases outside the gene matches. The CDR3 is 21 amino acids. CDR1 is MGHRA, CDR2 YSYEKL, per germline.

This CDR3 is CASSWPPGSLKGTEAFF. The CDR3 DNA follows: TGTGCCAGCAGCTGGCCACCGGGCTCCCTAAAGGGGACTGAAGCTTTCTTT. The V call is TRBV5-6, the J call TRBJ1-1, with D possibly TRBD1 on 5 matching bases. CDR1 and CDR2 from the germline V gene are SGHDT and YYEEEE. V was shortened by 3 bases and J by 5 bases, with 23 bases between the two germline ends. The CDR3 covers 17 residues.

This clone was seen a few times. This chain joins TRBV7-2 and TRBJ2-7, with unresolved D. The CDR3 consists of 15 residues. Germline V lookup: CDR1 SGHTA, CDR2 FQGNSA. Trimming removed 5 bases at V and 2 bases at J, with 16 bases between. CDR3 sequence reads: CASSLGWAATYEQYV. Here the CDR3 DNA reads TGTGCCAGCAGCCTAGGATGGGCAGCTACCTACGAGCAGTACGTC.

The V call is TRBV2, the J call TRBJ2-6; unclear D gene. V dropped 6 bases and J dropped 4 bases, with 7 bases sitting between them. The CDR3 totals 13 residues. Germline V CDR1 and CDR2: SNHLY, FYNNEI. The CDR3 DNA reads as TGTGCCAGCAGCTTGCGGGGGGCCAACGTCCTGACTTTC. Translation: CASSLRGANVLTF.

The gene calls are TRBV27 and TRBJ1-3, with D maybe TRBD1 (6 bases). V lost 5 bases and J lost 4, with 12 bases in between. Germline V gene data show CDR1 as MNHEY and CDR2 as SMNVEV (reference sequence). This CDR3 region has 14 residues. The CDR3 region is CASSPGTLGNTIYF. Here the CDR3 DNA reads TGTGCCAGCAGTCCCGGGACACTAGGAAACACCATATATTTT.